This TCR beta chain was profiled in a study of cytomegalovirus exposure and HLA in healthy donors. Study summary: The 120 or so validation repertoires used the same platform as the 500 to 700 first-cohort repertoires, a later analysis reported. Study outcomes and limitations: The tendency of first-cohort TCR clusters to co-occur in the 120 or so validation repertoires was the finding of a later analysis. There were a few CMV-associated chains whose specificity for CMV antigens was confirmed in vitro.

The V gene's germline CDR1 is SGHNT and CDR2 YENEEA. Trimming took 5 bases from V and 4 from J; bases not matched to a gene: 9. The CDR3 loop spans 16 amino acids. As for this clone: Its target is unknown.

The table came from immunoSEQ multiplex PCR; TCRdb's copy has only in-frame clones and leaves some out. The top ten clones hold 0.37% of a sample with under 300,000 clones, around 89% of them seen once. The clonotype was recovered from a woman between 18 and 29 years old in good health and CMV-seronegative. V and J are TRBV11-3 and TRBJ2-1, with 9 bases lining up with TRBD1. The sequenced sample was PBMCs. The CDR3 DNA reads TGTGCCAGCAGCAAAGAGGGACAGGGCCTATACAATGAGCAGTTCTTC. Translating gives CASSKEGQGLYNEQFF.